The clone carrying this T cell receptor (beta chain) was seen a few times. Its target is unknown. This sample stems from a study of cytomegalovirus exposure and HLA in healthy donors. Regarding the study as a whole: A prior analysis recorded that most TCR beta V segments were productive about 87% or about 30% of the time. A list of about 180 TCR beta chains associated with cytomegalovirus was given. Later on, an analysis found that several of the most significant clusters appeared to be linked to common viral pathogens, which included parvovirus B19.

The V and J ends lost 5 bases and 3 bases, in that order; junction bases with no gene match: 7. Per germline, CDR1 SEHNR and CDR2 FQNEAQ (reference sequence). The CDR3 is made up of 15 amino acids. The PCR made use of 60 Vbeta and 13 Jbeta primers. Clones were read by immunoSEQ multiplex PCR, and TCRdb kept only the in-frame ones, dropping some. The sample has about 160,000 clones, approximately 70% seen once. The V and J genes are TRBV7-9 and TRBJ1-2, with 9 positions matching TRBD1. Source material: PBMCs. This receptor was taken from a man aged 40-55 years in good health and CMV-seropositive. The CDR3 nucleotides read TGTGCCAGCAGCACATACGGGACAGGGTACTATGGCTACACCTTC. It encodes CASSTYGTGYYGYTF. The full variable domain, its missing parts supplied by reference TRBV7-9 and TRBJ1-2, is DTGVSQNPRHKITKRGQNVTFRCDPISEHNRLYWYRQTLGQGPEFLTYFQNEAQLEKSRLLSDRFSAERPKGSFSTLEIQRTEQGDSAMYLCASSTYGTGYYGYTFGSGTRLTVV.